This T cell receptor (beta chain) was identified during a study of T cell responses to AZD1222 COVID-19 vaccine. Study-level results: Targeting of unmutated variant regions was reportedly seen in nearly half of spike-specific TCRs. Baseline seropositives among AZD1222 recipients totaled only 5 to 7. Donors skewed white British and female; clonal diversity was possibly underestimated.

The V gene's germline CDR1 is LGHDT and CDR2 YNNKEL (reference sequence). This CDR3 is built from 14 residues. V dropped 4 bases and J dropped 10 bases, with 19 bases sitting between them. Concerning this clone itself: The antigen is undetermined.

Produced via immunoSEQ multiplex PCR; TCRdb's table is partial and in-frame only. The data contain 130,000 to 150,000 clones, more than 70% of them singletons. This chain joins TRBV3-1 (or the pseudogene TRBV3-2) and TRBJ1-2; D unclear. The starting material was peripheral blood, obtained on day 0 of AZD1222 vaccination. The TCR was taken from an adult in good health. This chain's CDR3 is CASSLLSSGGFYTF. The CDR3 nucleotides read TGTGCCAGCAGCCTTCTATCCTCGGGTGGGTTCTACACCTTC.